Shown below are 21 T cell receptor beta chains from a single sample sequenced in a study of blood T cell repertoires in COVID-19. Some clones are missing from TCRdb's copy, which holds only in-frame ones; the method was immunoSEQ multiplex PCR. The sample records around 140,000 clones, roughly 89% being singletons. Sequencing was done on a sample of peripheral blood. The receptors were sampled from a woman aged 45-60 years with acute or convalescent COVID-19.

The CDR3 nucleotides are TGTGCCAGCAGCGTAGACGGGAGTCTCACAGATACGCAGTATTTT. Its protein product is CASSVDGSLTDTQYF. The rearrangement links TRBV9 to TRBJ2-3; D might be TRBD2 (6 bases). In germline, CDR1 is SGDLS, CDR2 YYNGEE. V lost 0 bases and J lost 2, with 10 bases in between. The length of the CDR3 is 15 residues.

The V gene is TRBV7-9, the J gene TRBJ2-3; D might be TRBD2 (6 bases). This CDR3 is 15 amino acids long. Germline V gives CDR1 SEHNR, CDR2 FQNEAQ (reference sequence). V was clipped by 5 bases and J by 1 base, with 13 bases between them. The CDR3 is CASSIRGSGTDTQYF. CDR3 nucleotides: TGTGCCAGCAGCATCCGGGGGTCAGGCACAGATACGCAGTATTTT. Together with reference TRBV7-9 and TRBJ2-3, the CDR3 gives the full variable domain: DTGVSQNPRHKITKRGQNVTFRCDPISEHNRLYWYRQTLGQGPEFLTYFQNEAQLEKSRLLSDRFSAERPKGSFSTLEIQRTEQGDSAMYLCASSIRGSGTDTQYFGPGTRLTVL.

The V and J genes are TRBV5-1 and TRBJ2-7, with TRBD2 matching 8 bases. CDR3 length: 11 residues. The trim removed 7 bases at V and 4 bases at J, leaving 1 base unmatched. Germline values: CDR1 SGHRS, CDR2 YFSETQ. CDR3 sequence (DNA): TGCGCCAGCCGGGAGGGGTACGAGCAGTACTTC. This encodes CASREGYEQYF.

The chain employs TRBV6-5 and TRBJ2-3; no clear D. Germline CDR1 reads MNHEY; CDR2 reads SVGAGI. Deletions cut 8 bases from V and 4 bases from J, with 13 bases between. CDR3 size: 13 residues. The CDR3 protein is CASGESSADTQYF. CDR3 in DNA: TGTGCCAGCGGAGAGAGCAGCGCAGATACGCAGTATTTT.

The chain couples TRBV12-5 to TRBJ1-4; D is ambiguous. V was clipped by 2 bases and J by 3 bases, with 16 bases between them. This CDR3 has 17 amino acids. Looked up from germline, CDR1 is LGHNT and CDR2 is FRNRAP. Here the CDR3 reads CASGLKYWGAANEKLFF. The CDR3 DNA reads as TGTGCTAGTGGTTTGAAATATTGGGGAGCGGCTAATGAAAAACTGTTTTTT.

CDR3 loop: CASSYSTGGYEQYF. The CDR3 DNA reads as TGTGCCAGCAGTTACTCGACAGGGGGCTACGAGCAGTACTTC. The rearrangement links TRBV6-5 to TRBJ2-7; 9 positions match TRBD1. Germline loops: CDR1 MNHEY, CDR2 SVGAGI. V was clipped by 0 bases and J by 3 bases; unmatched bases: 0. The CDR3 is made up of 14 amino acids.

This sequence joins TRBV29-1 and TRBJ2-5, with TRBD2 identical over 8 bases. The CDR3 contains 13 residues. Germline V gives CDR1 SQVTM, CDR2 ANQGSEA. J lost 4 bases, V lost 4 bases, and 5 bases had no gene match. The CDR3 nucleotides read TGCAGCGTTGCTGTAGCGGGGACAGAGACCCAGTACTTC. Protein product: CSVAVAGTETQYF.

The CDR3 here is CASSVGTGSASNYGYTF. CDR3 nucleotide sequence: TGTGCCAGCAGCGTGGGGACAGGGTCTGCTTCTAACTATGGCTACACCTTC. The J gene is TRBJ1-2, the V gene TRBV9, with TRBD1 matching 9 bases. The CDR3 contains 17 residues. The V and J ends lost 2 bases and 0 bases, in that order; junction bases with no gene match: 8. Germline V gives CDR1 SGDLS, CDR2 YYNGEE.

This rearrangement joins TRBV27 to TRBJ1-2; perhaps TRBD1 as D (6 bases). Trimming took off 3 bases at V and 4 bases at J, with 15 bases between the two ends. CDR3 length equals 15 residues. Germline V lookup: CDR1 MNHEY, CDR2 SMNVEV (reference sequence). The CDR3 bases are TGTGCCAGCAGTTTGAAGACAGGCTCGCCCTATGGCTACACCTTC. Translating it yields CASSLKTGSPYGYTF.

The chain links TRBV11-3 to TRBJ2-5; D possibly corresponds to TRBD2 (5 bases). Trimming stripped 4 bases from V and 4 bases from J, with 16 bases between. The CDR3 consists of 15 residues. Germline CDR1 reads SGHNT; CDR2 reads YENEEA. For the CDR3, the DNA is TGTGCCAGCAGCTCCTCCTACGGGGAAGGAGAGACCCAGTACTTC. Its translation: CASSSSYGEGETQYF.

This clone is a singleton in its sample. The V gene is TRBV27, the J gene TRBJ1-1; 9 bases are a match to TRBD1. Trimming cost V 5 bases and J 4 bases; bases outside gene matches: 8. Per germline, CDR1 MNHEY and CDR2 SMNVEV (reference sequence). The CDR3 runs to 15 residues. The CDR3 loop is CASSRYRGLGTEAFF. DNA for the CDR3: TGTGCCAGCAGTAGATACAGGGGGCTTGGCACTGAAGCTTTCTTT.

The chain recombines TRBV6-6 with TRBJ2-7, with a weak D call TRBD1 (6 bases). CDR1 and CDR2 (germline): MNHNY, SVGAGI (reference sequence). V lost 4 bases and J 3 bases, leaving 13 bases between the germline ends. There are 14 residues in the CDR3. In nucleotides, the CDR3 is TGTGCCAGCAGTTTGATGACAGGAAACTACGAGCAGTACTTC. This encodes CASSLMTGNYEQYF.

This clone turned up a few times. The CDR3: CASSLRASNYGYTF. CDR3 DNA: TGTGCCAGCAGCCTCAGGGCTTCTAACTATGGCTACACCTTC. The chain is built from TRBV5-4 and TRBJ1-2; D is possibly TRBD1 (5 bases). Germline CDR1 reads SGHNT; CDR2 reads YYREEE (reference sequence). The germline V and J ends were trimmed by 4 bases and 0 bases, with 10 bases remaining between them. The CDR3 runs 14 residues.

This clone was seen once. The rearrangement links TRBV6-1 to TRBJ1-1; no firm D call. This CDR3 has 15 amino acids. The germline V gene encodes CDR1 MNHNS and CDR2 SASEGT. Trimming left V 3 bases short and J 3 bases short, with 14 bases between. This CDR3 reads CASSDYRGRDTEAFF. The CDR3 DNA sequence: TGTGCCAGCAGTGATTATCGGGGTAGGGACACTGAAGCTTTCTTT.

CDR3 residues: CASSSIGRGPGELFF. CDR3 DNA sequence: TGTGCCAGCAGCTCGATTGGTCGCGGTCCAGGGGAGCTGTTTTTT. This sequence joins TRBV7-6 and TRBJ2-2; D is undetermined. Trimming removed 4 bases at V and 8 bases at J, with 17 bases between. In germline, CDR1 is SGHVS, CDR2 FNYEAQ. CDR3 length: 15 amino acids. Full variable domain (missing parts from reference TRBV7-6 and TRBJ2-2): GAGVSQSPRYKVTKRGQDVALRCDPISGHVSLYWYRQALGQGPEFLTYFNYEAQQDKSGLPNDRFSAERPEGSISTLTIQRTEQRDSAMYRCASSSIGRGPGELFFGEGSRLTVL.

With regard to this clone: Other DNA sequences in the same sample also yield this CDR3. The V and J genes are TRBV7-3 and TRBJ2-2; D gene uncertain. The CDR3 has 12 amino acids. Germline CDR1 SGHTA, CDR2 FQGTGA. The V end was cut by 3 bases, the J end by 4 bases, with 3 bases between. CDR3 residues: CASSFSTGELFF. The DNA for the CDR3 is TGTGCCAGCAGCTTCAGCACCGGGGAGCTGTTTTTT.

This clone was counted only a few times. This sequence joins TRBV6-5 and TRBJ1-2; D gene ambiguous. This CDR3 region has 14 residues. Germline CDR1 MNHEY, CDR2 SVGAGI. Trimming took off 4 bases at V and 8 bases at J, with 17 bases between the two ends. The CDR3 sequence: CASSSGGGLNGYTF. The CDR3 bases are TGTGCCAGCAGTTCCGGAGGAGGGTTAAACGGCTACACCTTC.

This sequence joins TRBV11-1 and TRBJ2-1; the D gene is possibly TRBD1 (6 bases). Germline CDR1 and CDR2: SGHAT and FQDESV (reference sequence). Trimming removed 3 bases at V and 6 bases at J, with 12 bases between. The CDR3 extends over 14 amino acids. This chain's CDR3 is CASSFRQGINEQFF. The DNA of the CDR3 is TGTGCCAGCAGCTTCAGGCAGGGGATCAATGAGCAGTTCTTC. Full variable domain (outside the CDR3, taken from reference TRBV11-1 and TRBJ2-1): EAEVAQSPRYKITEKSQAVAFWCDPISGHATLYWYRQILGQGPELLVQFQDESVVDDSQLPKDRFSAERLKGVDSTLKIQPAELGDSAMYLCASSFRQGINEQFFGPGTRLTVL.

The chain recombines TRBV27 with TRBJ2-7; 11 nucleotides match TRBD1. The CDR3 has 16 amino acids. The junction had 7 bases not matched to a gene; V was cut back by 1 base and J by 5 bases. Germline lookup yields CDR1 MNHEY and CDR2 SMNVEV (reference sequence). The CDR3 DNA is TGTGCCAGCAGTTTATTAGGGACAGGGGGTATCGACGAGCAGTACTTC. As protein: CASSLLGTGGIDEQYF.

The genes are TRBV18 and TRBJ2-6; D is possibly TRBD2 (6 bases). The V and J ends lost 4 bases and 1 base respectively, with 11 bases between them. Germline CDR1 KGHSH, CDR2 LQKENI. This CDR3 is built from 16 residues. DNA for the CDR3: TGTGCCAGCTCACTCACTAGCTGGTCTGGGGCCAACGTCCTGACTTTC. Its protein is CASSLTSWSGANVLTF. Full variable domain (rest looked up from reference TRBV18 and TRBJ2-6): NAGVMQNPRHLVRRRGQEARLRCSPMKGHSHVYWYRQLPEEGLKFMVYLQKENIIDESGMPKERFSAEFPKEGPSILRIQQVVRGDSAAYFCASSLTSWSGANVLTFGAGSRLTVL.

This chain uses TRBV24-1 with TRBJ2-5; 8 bases are shared with TRBD2. The trim removed 2 bases at V and 1 base at J, leaving 5 bases unmatched. Germline CDR1 and CDR2: KGHDR and SFDVKD. The CDR3 loop spans 16 amino acids. This chain's CDR3 is CATSDSGLAPQETQYF. As DNA, the CDR3 is TGTGCCACCAGTGATTCAGGACTAGCTCCCCAAGAGACCCAGTACTTC.